This T cell receptor beta chain was identified in a study of cytomegalovirus exposure and HLA in healthy donors (dated by TCRdb to the late 2010s). At the level of the whole study: According to an earlier analysis of 587 of the donors, 200 million or so T cells yielded 90 million to 130 million unique TCR beta sequences and approximately 300 Gb of sequence data. The study used immunosequencing to profile the T cell repertoires of 600 to 850 subjects and linked those repertoires to cytomegalovirus serostatus. Both class I and class II loci were covered by HLA typing, at four-digit resolution. The number of donors typed differed by locus, with 629-630 for A, B, C, DRB1 and DQB1, more than 500 for DQA1, approximately 580 for DPA1, and under 490 for DPB1. Roughly 5 DR-DQ haplotypes were handled as single units for association and clustering, since linkage in the cohort was strong. Approximately 330 gigabases of sequencing data and around 90 million unique TCR sequences made up an early release that covered some 640 HLA-typed donors. An earlier analysis of nearly 600 of the donors applied high-throughput TCR beta sequencing to assess whether each TCR beta V gene segment acted as functional or pseudogenic. A later genetic analysis took genome-wide SNP genotypes for about three fifths of the 666 donors and used that subset as a discovery cohort. Donor age, sex, ethnicity and CMV serostatus were compiled together with the repertoire data. Among roughly 370 genotyped donors of the cohort, an average of approximately 230,000 unique TCR beta nucleotide sequences were sequenced per donor, 15% to 20% of them non-productive. To study patterns of TCR occurrence, a later analysis re-analyzed previously published TCR beta repertoires from hundreds of donors and added high-resolution HLA genotyping. In addition to the first cohort of 650 to 750 subjects, a separate validation cohort of approximately 110 different subjects was used. Every repertoire in the discovery cohort had been generated on one and the same sequencing platform. The aim of the study was to test whether cataloging public T cell receptors could identify signatures of past pathogen exposure. Rather than using new phenotypic data, the later analysis identified candidate immune exposures from TCR beta sequences and from how often those sequences occurred across donors. Among the roughly 400 genotyped donors, approximately 81% belonged to the genetic ancestry cluster associated with self-reported Caucasian donors. The study combined high-throughput TCR immunosequencing, statistical association of individual TCRs with disease status, and machine learning to predict cytomegalovirus infection status. Study-level results and caveats: Because some donors lacked HLA typing at each locus, the association tests relied only on the typed subset. Strong co-occurrence of HLA alleles, especially DR and DQ, made assigning TCR associations to individual alleles difficult. In a later genetic analysis, fewer N-insertions in productive TCRs were reported among donors in an Asian-associated ancestry cluster than the roughly 700-donor mean. In a later analysis, HLA-associated TCR beta chains were found to be more clonally expanded and to have lower generation probabilities than equally common non-associated chains. This cohort had only TCR beta chains sequenced, and the lack of alpha or paired-chain data limited which features could be detected. In both the original and validation cohorts, the classifier was reported to diagnose cytomegalovirus status with high specificity and sensitivity. Linkage disequilibrium might explain the correlated functional status among segregating V segments, but an unknown experimental factor could not be ruled out. A further reported finding was that TCR beta sequences accurately predicted the HLA-A and HLA-B alleles for most subjects in the first cohort. The earlier analysis of approximately 590 of the donors excluded about 16 rarely observed V segments, including chromosome 9 orphons, because counts were too low. In a later analysis, around 15,000 TCR beta sequences were associated with specific HLA alleles at a false discovery rate of 0.05. Broadly in line with IMGT annotations, most TCR beta V segments showed up in productive rearrangements about 87% or about 30% of the time in an earlier analysis of 587 of the donors. According to a later analysis, TCR association rates differed among HLA loci, with DRB1 alleles showing the most associated TCRs and HLA-C alleles showing the fewest. A few of the identified cytomegalovirus-associated TCR beta chains were confirmed in vitro to be specific for cytomegalovirus antigens. According to the authors, the approach could potentially be generalized to other disease states and immunological phenotypes. Roughly uniform sequencing depth across donors was assumed in presence/absence analyses, although this assumption may not hold. The study gave a list of more than 150 TCR beta chains associated with cytomegalovirus. A later genetic analysis associated a missense DCLRE1C variant with V-gene and J-gene trimming of TCR beta chains, and an independent cohort replicated the association. Most CMV-associated TCR beta chains appeared to be HLA-restricted in a later analysis, and the HLA associations seemed to be driven largely by CMV exposure. The sequencing pipeline was judged likely to have produced a cluster of highly shared sequence variants as a technical artifact. Several of the top co-occurrence clusters appeared to be linked to parvovirus B19, influenza, CMV and Epstein-Barr virus, according to a later analysis. While some public TCRs were present in many individuals, most TCR sequences turned up only very rarely across donors. Immune exposure information for the cohort was limited to CMV serostatus.

In total, 630 or so healthy bone marrow donors made up the cohort. Cohort members were all nominally healthy when sampled, although unrecorded immune exposures were likely present. The donor was CMV seronegative and belonged to the group of around 400 seronegative cohort members. Every donor gave a peripheral blood sample, and the peripheral blood mononuclear cells from that sample were used for TCR beta sequencing. Genomic DNA was extracted from the blood cell samples with the Qiagen DNeasy Blood Extraction Kit. Library construction relied on the immunoSEQ multiplex PCR assay. A mixture of 60 forward primers for TCR Vbeta segments and 13 reverse primers for TCR Jbeta segments was used in the multiplex PCR. Amplification of the CDR3 region of rearranged TCR beta genes was performed with a multiplex PCR assay on genomic DNA. The amplified TCR beta libraries were sequenced on the Illumina HiSeq System as 87-base-pair reads. The study's own analysis went as follows. A later analysis tallied approximately 87 million unique TCR beta chains across the 700 or so repertoires, and some 12 million of those chains were shared by two or more donors. A nearest-neighbor algorithm error-corrected the raw reads and collapsed the reads into unique sequences, merging closely related sequences to remove PCR and sequencing errors. V, D and J gene segments were assigned by aligning CDR3 sequences to IMGT reference sequences. For a sequence to be retained, a match of at least six nucleotides was required to both a V gene segment and a J gene segment. Rearrangements were classified as productive when the CDR3 lacked stop codons and remained in frame with V and J, and all other rearrangements were classified as non-productive. CDR3 was defined by IMGT convention, running from the second conserved V-encoded cysteine to the conserved J-encoded phenylalanine. The earlier analysis of about 610 of the donors excluded any sequence lacking an unambiguous match to a single V gene segment. An earlier analysis of under 750 of the donors called V segments functional above 56.7% productive rearrangements and segregating when the between-donor standard deviation exceeded 5%. A statistical classification framework was developed to diagnose cytomegalovirus status using the catalog of TCR beta chain sequences. In a later analysis, V and J genes were assigned by comparing TCR nucleotide sequences against IMGT/GENE-DB human TR gene sequences. Using the TCRdist pipeline, a later analysis assigned CDR3 sequences along with most-parsimonious VDJ recombination scenarios. In a later analysis, each TCR beta chain was defined by its CDR3 amino acid sequence together with its V-gene family, and reads lacking a unique V-gene family were excluded. To address suspected cross-contamination and a sequencing artifact, a later analysis removed over 500 highly shared, low-generation-probability nucleotide sequences. In a later analysis, a clonal expansion index for each public chain was calculated from normalized within-repertoire ranks of inferred template counts. In a later analysis, generation probabilities were computed using a VDJ recombination model fitted to out-of-frame rearrangements, and the results were checked against IGoR. In a later analysis, TCR-TCR, TCR-HLA and TCR-CMV co-occurrence was scored with hypergeometric tests, and a repertoire-size bias correction was applied to TCR pairs. False discovery rates were estimated in a later analysis by permuting HLA or CMV assignments 20 times. A later analysis grouped co-occurring TCRs with DBSCAN, adding TCRdist sequence similarity when clustering within HLA-allele-positive subsets. For co-occurrence clustering, repertoires with fewer than 30,000 or more than 120,000 public chains were excluded, along with a handful of repertoires with anomalous nucleotide sharing. The table comes from immuneACCESS by way of TCRdb, which keeps in-frame sequences with V and J called. Part of the clones is missing from these tables; in studies checked, under half for an unresolved V gene and the rest for unknown reasons. That table supplies the V and J calls and clone size; D and trimming were determined from the DNA. This sample lists around 120,000 clones; 79% were detected once. The ten most abundant clones make up roughly 2% of the sample.

Of note for this clone: Its recognized antigen is unknown. The input lacks base qualities; no much larger clone sits a single base away.

The TCR was taken from a man aged 18 to 30 in good health and CMV-seronegative. Specimen: PBMCs.

Here the CDR3 is given as CASSRPGLAGADTQYF. The DNA is as follows: TGTGCCAGCAGCCGACCGGGACTAGCGGGAGCCGATACGCAGTATTTT. The chain couples TRBV14 to TRBJ2-3; 14 middle bases align to TRBD2. Counted from cysteine to phenylalanine, this CDR3 has 16 amino acids. Only CDR3 DNA remains: 48 bases, in frame from the first base. The CDR1 and CDR2 encoded by the germline V gene are SGHDN and FVKESK. Relative to germline, V is missing 4 bases and J is missing 6 bases, with 6 bases of the junction outside any gene match.